The 16 T cell receptor beta chains below were found in one sample sequenced in a study of cytomegalovirus exposure and HLA in healthy donors. This PCR relied on a set of 60 Vbeta primers and 13 Jbeta primers. Method: immunoSEQ multiplex PCR; TCRdb's copy keeps in-frame clones and lacks some. The sample shows 150,000 or so clones, roughly 80% of them seen only once. Sample: PBMCs. The source is a man between 18 and 29 years old in good health and CMV-seropositive.

The rearrangement uses TRBV28 and TRBJ2-7; D perhaps matches TRBD1 (9 bases). This CDR3 is 17 amino acids long. Germline CDR1 is MDHEN and CDR2 is SYDVKM. Trimming removed 4 bases from V and 4 bases from J, with 23 bases in between. The CDR3 bases are TGTGCCAGCAGTTCGGACAGGGGAAGCGGGAGAGGGTACGAGCAGTACTTC. Protein product: CASSSDRGSGRGYEQYF.

The CDR3, as DNA: TGCGCCAGCAGCTTAGCGGGCCGAAACAATGAGCAGTTCTTC. Protein sequence: CASSLAGRNNEQFF. The rearrangement joins TRBV5-1 to TRBJ2-1; maybe TRBD2 (6 bases). V lost 2 bases and J 5 bases, leaving 11 bases between the germline ends. This CDR3 contains 14 residues. The germline gives CDR1 SGHRS, CDR2 YFSETQ.

The V and J genes are TRBV5-1 and TRBJ1-1; D is possibly TRBD1 (6 bases). Germline V lookup: CDR1 SGHRS, CDR2 YFSETQ. This CDR3 is built from 13 residues. The V end lost 4 bases, the J end lost 7 bases, and 14 bases lay between the germline ends. The CDR3 sequence: CASSSNREGEAFF. The CDR3 nucleotides are TGCGCCAGCAGCAGCAACAGGGAGGGTGAAGCTTTCTTT.

This sequence joins TRBV4-2 and TRBJ1-1; 8 bases match TRBD1. This CDR3 has 18 amino acids. Germline loops: CDR1 LGHNA, CDR2 YNFKEQ. The V segment lost 0 bases and the J segment 1 base; nucleotides outside the gene matches: 10. For the CDR3, the DNA is TGTGCCAGCAGCCAAGAAGTCCTCTTAACAGGGGGGAACACTGAAGCTTTCTTT. The encoded protein is CASSQEVLLTGGNTEAFF.

The chain employs TRBV7-2 and TRBJ2-1; D unresolved. This CDR3 comprises 11 residues. CDR1 is SGHTA, CDR2 FQGNSA, per germline. The V end was cut by 5 bases, the J end by 10 bases, with 9 bases between. The CDR3 nucleotides are TGTGCCAGCAGCGTATACATAGAGCAGTTCTTC. Protein product: CASSVYIEQFF.

The rearrangement uses TRBV5-6 and TRBJ2-1, with TRBD2 identical over 15 bases. Trimming cost V 4 bases and J 7 bases; bases outside gene matches: 9. The CDR3 is 17 amino acids. Germline-derived CDR1 and CDR2 are SGHDT and YYEEEE. The CDR3 DNA is TGTGCCAGCAGCCCCCATTCCGGGACTAGCGGGAGGAATGAGCAGTTCTTC. Encoded protein: CASSPHSGTSGRNEQFF.

The chain links TRBV5-4 to TRBJ1-2, with D tentatively TRBD1 (6 bases). V lost 4 bases and J 2 bases, leaving 12 bases between the germline ends. CDR1 is SGHNT, CDR2 YYREEE, per germline (reference sequence). The CDR3 contains 14 residues. The DNA of the CDR3 is TGTGCCAGCAGCCAGGACAGCACGAACTATGGCTACACCTTC. Translated: CASSQDSTNYGYTF.

In its sample, this clone was seen once. This sequence joins TRBV29-1 and TRBJ1-2, with a tentative D call TRBD1 (6 bases). Germline-derived CDR1 and CDR2 are SQVTM and ANQGSEA. Trimming removed 8 bases at V and 7 bases at J, with 20 bases between. CDR3 size: 13 residues. The CDR3 region is CSFSLQGTGGYTF. The CDR3 region has the DNA TGCAGCTTCTCTTTACAGGGAACCGGTGGCTACACCTTC.

The chain carries TRBV6-6 and TRBJ1-6; 7 positions agree with TRBD1. Per the germline V gene, CDR1 is MNHNY and CDR2 is SVGAGI (reference sequence). CDR3 length equals 14 residues. V gave up 4 bases and J gave up 9 bases; unmatched junction bases: 6. The CDR3 DNA reads as TGTGCCAGCAGTTTTGGGGACAGCCCTTCACCCCTCCACTTT. This gives the protein CASSFGDSPSPLHF.

CDR3 protein: CASSAGLAGRETQYF. The CDR3 DNA is TGTGCCAGCAGTGCGGGACTAGCCGGACGGGAGACCCAGTACTTC. The J gene is TRBJ2-5, the V gene TRBV2, with 9 bases fitting TRBD2. Trimming removed 4 bases from V and 5 bases from J; junction bases left unmatched: 8. Germline V lookup: CDR1 SNHLY, CDR2 FYNNEI. This CDR3 comprises 15 residues.

V is TRBV5-1 and J is TRBJ2-3; 8 bases align to TRBD2. Trimming at V came to 4 bases and at J to 2 bases, leaving 9 bases not matched to a gene. Germline assignment: CDR1 SGHRS and CDR2 YFSETQ. This CDR3 region has 16 residues. The CDR3 region is CASSALLAGHTDTQYF. CDR3 coding DNA: TGCGCCAGCAGCGCCCTTTTAGCGGGGCACACAGATACGCAGTATTTT. Complete variable domain (other parts from reference TRBV5-1 and TRBJ2-3): KAGVTQTPRYLIKTRGQQVTLSCSPISGHRSVSWYQQTPGQGLQFLFEYFSETQRNKGNFPGRFSGRQFSNSRSEMNVSTLELGDSALYLCASSALLAGHTDTQYFGPGTRLTVL.

The CDR3: CASSDWAENQPQHF. The CDR3 DNA sequence: TGTGCCAGCAGTGATTGGGCAGAAAATCAGCCCCAGCATTTT. This chain connects TRBV2 to TRBJ1-5; D is uncertain. Trimming removed 3 bases from V and 4 bases from J, with 10 bases in between. Germline CDR1 and CDR2: SNHLY and FYNNEI. This CDR3 comprises 14 residues.

The chain couples TRBV28 to TRBJ1-5; 9 bases line up with TRBD1. Losses at the gene ends were 6 bases for V and 7 bases for J; bases not matched to a gene: 7. The CDR3 length is 14 residues. Germline V gives CDR1 MDHEN, CDR2 SYDVKM. CDR3 region: CASSEGQGFQPQHF. Written as DNA, the CDR3 is TGTGCCAGCAGCGAAGGACAGGGGTTCCAGCCCCAGCATTTT. Using reference TRBV28 and TRBJ1-5 for the parts outside the CDR3, the full variable domain is DVKVTQSSRYLVKRTGEKVFLECVQDMDHENMFWYRQDPGLGLRLIYFSYDVKMKEKGDIPEGYSVSREKKERFSLILESASTNQTSMYLCASSEGQGFQPQHFGDGTRLSIL.

This clone was recorded once. The chain recombines TRBV19 with TRBJ2-2, with a possible D match to TRBD2 (6 bases). Per germline, CDR1 LNHDA and CDR2 SQIVND (reference sequence). This CDR3 comprises 17 residues. Trimming removed 7 bases at V and 4 bases at J, with 22 bases between. The CDR3 nucleotides are TGTGCCAGTACCCCCGGAGGGTTGAGTACTGCCACCGGGGAGCTGTTTTTT. Translation gives CASTPGGLSTATGELFF. Looking up the rest from reference TRBV19 and TRBJ2-2 gives the full variable domain: DGGITQSPKYLFRKEGQNVTLSCEQNLNHDAMYWYRQDPGQGLRLIYYSQIVNDFQKGDIAEGYSVSREKKESFPLTVTSAQKNPTAFYLCASTPGGLSTATGELFFGEGSRLTVL.

This chain connects TRBV29-1 to TRBJ1-2; 9 bases agree with TRBD1. CDR1 is SQVTM and CDR2 is ANQGSEA in the germline V gene. The CDR3 covers 14 residues. V shed 4 bases, J shed 1 base, and the junction held 4 bases outside the gene matches. CDR3 DNA sequence: TGCAGCGTTGGACTGGACAGGGGTAACTATGGCTACACCTTC. As protein: CSVGLDRGNYGYTF. The full variable domain, completed using reference TRBV29-1 and TRBJ1-2, is SAVISQKPSRDICQRGTSLTIQCQVDSQVTMMFWYRQQPGQSLTLIATANQGSEATYESGFVIDKFPISRPNLTFSTLTVSNMSPEDSSIYLCSVGLDRGNYGYTFGSGTRLTVV.

This clone was detected only a few times. The chain links TRBV27 to TRBJ1-1, with 9 bases that match TRBD1. This CDR3 is 14 amino acids long. Looked up from germline, CDR1 is MNHEY and CDR2 is SMNVEV (reference sequence). The trim removed 5 bases at V and 3 bases at J, leaving 4 bases unmatched. The CDR3 coding sequence is TGTGCCAGCAGTACACAGGGGGCTTACACTGAAGCTTTCTTT. Translated, it gives CASSTQGAYTEAFF.